A single sample gave rise to the 30 T cell receptor beta chains below, sequenced in a study of T cells in Graves' hyperthyroidism and ophthalmopathy. There were TCR beta CDR3 regions amplified from RNA transcripts. A first-round RT-PCR of the TCR CDR3 used the HTBI primer set. TCRdb processed the multiplex PCR reads anew with MiXCR; each CDR3 protein has one entry. The sample lists 360,000 or so distinct CDR3 sequences; 13% to 15% were seen once. Sequences were obtained from blood. These receptor sequences come from a woman aged 60 to 75 with Graves' ophthalmopathy.

The rearrangement joins TRBV9 to TRBJ2-3; D tentatively reads TRBD1 or TRBD2 (5 bases each). Trimming removed 3 bases from V and 5 bases from J, with 16 bases in between. Germline CDR1 SGDLS, CDR2 YYNGEE. The CDR3 extends over 15 amino acids. In DNA, the CDR3 is TGTGCCAGCAGCGCCGGGGACGTATGGGGAGATACGCAGTATTTT. This gives the protein CASSAGDVWGDTQYF.

This clonotype has more than one count but fewer than ten. The chain couples TRBV4-1 to TRBJ2-7, with 11 bases fitting TRBD2. Germline-derived CDR1 and CDR2 are MGHRA and YSYEKL. The CDR3 is 16 residues long. Trimming cost V 3 bases and J 0 bases; bases outside gene matches: 4. In DNA form, the CDR3 reads TGCGCCAGCAGCCAGGCGACTAGCGGGGTCTCCTACGAGCAGTACTTC. Encoded protein: CASSQATSGVSYEQYF.

The chain recombines TRBV20-1 with TRBJ2-1, with TRBD2 matching over 10 bases. Trimming removed 2 bases from V and 8 bases from J; junction bases left unmatched: 9. The V gene's germline CDR1 is DFQATT and CDR2 SNEGSKA (reference sequence). This CDR3 spans 15 amino acids. CDR3 in amino acids: CSARTRGLAPHEQFF. In DNA, the CDR3 is TGCAGTGCTAGAACCCGGGGACTAGCGCCCCATGAGCAGTTCTTC.

The chain links TRBV24-1 to TRBJ2-1; TRBD1 agrees at 9 bases. The CDR3 covers 16 residues. Germline lookup yields CDR1 KGHDR and CDR2 SFDVKD. V lost 4 bases and J lost 3; bases outside the gene matches: 6. CDR3 in DNA: TGTGCCACCAGTGAACCCGGGACAGGGAGCTACAATGAGCAGTTCTTC. It encodes CATSEPGTGSYNEQFF.

This clonotype was seen many times. V is TRBV28 and J is TRBJ2-6; 7 bases agree with TRBD2. V lost 4 bases, J lost 9 bases, and 6 bases stayed unmatched. The CDR3 spans 14 residues. Germline V gene sequence: CDR1 MDHEN, CDR2 SYDVKM. The CDR3 here is CASSSGGTVNVLTF. As DNA, the CDR3 is TGTGCCAGCAGTTCCGGGGGGACTGTCAACGTCCTGACTTTC.

This clonotype was picked up many times. The CDR3 sequence is CASSLASGRVMTDTQYF. CDR3 in DNA: TGTGCCAGCAGTTTAGCTAGCGGGAGGGTCATGACAGATACGCAGTATTTT. This chain joins TRBV12-3 or TRBV12-4 and TRBJ2-3; TRBD2 agrees at 11 bases. The CDR3 is made up of 17 amino acids. The V segment lost 0 bases and the J segment 3 bases; nucleotides outside the gene matches: 5.

This chain links TRBV2 with TRBJ2-2, with a possible D match to TRBD2 (6 bases). Trimming removed 6 bases from V and 4 bases from J, with 15 bases in between. Looked up from germline, CDR1 is SNHLY and CDR2 is FYNNEI. This CDR3 region has 15 residues. CDR3 bases: TGTGCCAGCAGGATACAGGAGGGGATCACCGGGGAGCTGTTTTTT. Residues: CASRIQEGITGELFF. The variable domain in full, completed from reference TRBV2 and TRBJ2-2, reads EPEVTQTPSHQVTQMGQEVILRCVPISNHLYFYWYRQILGQKVEFLVSFYNNEISEKSEIFDDQFSVERPDGSNFTLKIRSTKLEDSAMYFCASRIQEGITGELFFGEGSRLTVL.

The rearrangement links TRBV19 to TRBJ2-5; 8 nucleotides align to TRBD1. The germline V gene encodes CDR1 LNHDA and CDR2 SQIVND (reference sequence). V dropped 8 bases and J dropped 5; count of bases not matched to a gene: 4. The CDR3 sequence is 12 residues long. The CDR3 loop is CASSTGAETQYF. The CDR3 DNA is TGTGCCAGTTCGACAGGGGCGGAGACCCAGTACTTC.

This clonotype was counted ten times or more. The genes are TRBV6-1 and TRBJ1-3; D not resolved. V was trimmed by 2 bases and J by 4 bases, leaving 9 bases between them. CDR3 length: 14 amino acids. Germline loops: CDR1 MNHNS, CDR2 SASEGT. CDR3 bases: TGTGCCAGCAGTGAAAATAGGCGAGGAAACACCATATATTTT. Encoded protein: CASSENRRGNTIYF.

Turning to this clonotype: One junction end disagrees with the germline gene, perhaps due to a read error. The rearrangement uses TRBV5-5 and TRBJ2-6; 8 positions agree with TRBD2. The CDR3 length is 15 residues. Germline V gives CDR1 SGHKS, CDR2 YYEKEE (reference sequence). CDR3: CAGSRGGIGANVLTF. The CDR3 nucleotides are TGTGCCGGCAGCCGGGGGGGTATTGGGGCCAACGTCCTGACTTTC.

In its sample, this clonotype was seen a few times. The gene calls are TRBV5-6 and TRBJ1-5; D is possibly TRBD1 (5 bases). Trimming took 4 bases from V and 4 from J, leaving 15 bases between them. Germline CDR1 and CDR2: SGHDT and YYEEEE. This CDR3 region has 15 residues. CDR3: CASSRRGGTNQPQHF. CDR3 in DNA: TGTGCCAGCAGCAGGCGGGGGGGGACGAATCAGCCCCAGCATTTT. The full variable domain, its missing parts supplied by reference TRBV5-6 and TRBJ1-5, is DAGVTQSPTHLIKTRGQQVTLRCSPKSGHDTVSWYQQALGQGPQFIFQYYEEEERQRGNFPDRFSGHQFPNYSSELNVNALLLGDSALYLCASSRRGGTNQPQHFGDGTRLSIL.

Of note for this clonotype: Being one base from a much bigger clone, this may be a read error. The rearrangement uses TRBV6-1 and TRBJ1-2; D unresolved. CDR1 and CDR2 (germline): MNHNS, SASEGT. CDR3 length: 14 residues. CDR3 bases: TGTGCCAGCAGTGAAGTGCGACTGAGGTATGGCTGCACCTTC. The encoded protein is CASSEVRLRYGCTF.

The genes are TRBV28 and TRBJ2-4, with 14 bases lining up with TRBD2. V lost 6 bases to trimming and J lost 5 bases; unmatched junction nucleotides: 6. CDR3 length equals 16 residues. Germline-derived CDR1 and CDR2 are MDHEN and SYDVKM. CDR3 coding DNA: TGTGCCAGCAGCCAGACTAGCGGGAGGGGACAAAACATTCAGTACTTC. This sequence encodes CASSQTSGRGQNIQYF.

This clonotype was seen at least ten times. This chain links TRBV7-8 with TRBJ2-1; 9 bases line up with TRBD2. The length of the CDR3 is 17 residues. With 5 bases clipped from V and 8 bases from J, the junction kept 16 bases outside the gene matches. Per the germline V gene, CDR1 is SGHVS and CDR2 is FQNEAQ. CDR3 nucleotide sequence: TGTGCCAGCAGCCCTATCCGCCGGGCTAGCGGGATTTATGAGCAGTTCTTC. Its translation is CASSPIRRASGIYEQFF. Based on the CDR3 plus reference TRBV7-8 and TRBJ2-1, the full variable domain is GAGVSQSPRYKVAKRGQDVALRCDPISGHVSLFWYQQALGQGPEFLTYFQNEAQLDKSGLPSDRFFAERPEGSVSTLKIQRTQQEDSAVYLCASSPIRRASGIYEQFFGPGTRLTVL.

The V and J genes are TRBV3-1 and TRBJ2-3; tentative D call: TRBD2 (5 bases). V was trimmed by 4 bases and J by 0 bases, leaving 11 bases between them. CDR3 size: 15 residues. Looked up from germline, CDR1 is LGHDT and CDR2 is YNNKEL (reference sequence). CDR3 nucleotides: TGTGCCAGCAGCCGCCGTAGCGATAGCACAGATACGCAGTATTTT. It translates to CASSRRSDSTDTQYF.

The table lists this clonotype with many counts. The V gene is TRBV28, the J gene TRBJ2-5; 9 nucleotides match TRBD1. V lost 7 bases to trimming and J lost 5 bases; unmatched junction nucleotides: 11. The CDR3 loop spans 15 amino acids. Per the germline V gene, CDR1 is MDHEN and CDR2 is SYDVKM. CDR3 amino acids: CASIKQGALGETQYF. CDR3 in DNA: TGTGCCAGCATTAAACAGGGGGCGCTTGGGGAGACCCAGTACTTC.

This clonotype was observed at least ten times. The rearrangement links TRBV5-1 to TRBJ1-1; D unresolved. The germline V gene has CDR1 SGHRS and CDR2 YFSETQ. There are 15 residues in the CDR3. The V end lost 0 bases, the J end lost 1 base, and 10 bases lay between the germline ends. The chain's CDR3 is CASSLATGRNTEAFF. The CDR3 DNA reads as TGCGCCAGCAGCTTGGCCACGGGGAGGAACACTGAAGCTTTCTTT.

The sample holds many counts of this clonotype. CDR3: CASNFAITGELFF. The CDR3 nucleotides read TGTGCCAGCAATTTCGCGATAACCGGGGAGCTGTTTTTT. V gene TRBV6-2 or TRBV6-3 combines with J gene TRBJ2-2; D not resolved. Germline V CDR1 and CDR2: MNHEY, SVGEGT. The CDR3 consists of 13 residues. Trimming cost V 7 bases and J 5 bases, with 11 bases left between them.

This clonotype has only a few counts. The chain has TRBV5-5 and TRBJ2-2, with D possibly TRBD1 on 7 matching bases. Germline V gene lookup returns CDR1 SGHKS and CDR2 YYEKEE (reference sequence). The CDR3 length is 16 residues. V gave up 1 base and J gave up 4 bases, with 14 bases separating them. CDR3 DNA sequence: TGTGCCAGCAGCTTGCGGCCAGGGGGGATCACCGGGGAGCTGTTTTTT. Its translation is CASSLRPGGITGELFF.

This clonotype was detected a few times. CDR3 in amino acids: CAISGPPMWEQFF. In DNA, the CDR3 is TGTGCCATCAGTGGACCCCCTATGTGGGAGCAGTTCTTC. The gene calls are TRBV10-3 and TRBJ2-1; D ambiguous. The CDR3 length is 13 residues. Germline lookup yields CDR1 ENHRY and CDR2 SYGVKD. Trimming pared 4 bases from V and 10 bases from J, leaving 14 bases between.

The V call is TRBV5-1, the J call TRBJ2-3; 10 nucleotides agree with TRBD2. Losses at the gene ends were 1 base for V and 4 bases for J; bases not matched to a gene: 6. This CDR3 contains 16 residues. Germline V CDR1 and CDR2: SGHRS, YFSETQ. In DNA, the CDR3 is TGCGCCAGCAGCTTGTCTCCTCTAGCGGGAGCAGATACGCAGTATTTT. Its translation is CASSLSPLAGADTQYF.

This clonotype showed up just a few times. V usage is TRBV13 and J usage is TRBJ2-5; 9 positions match TRBD2. The V segment lost 0 bases and the J segment 1 base; nucleotides outside the gene matches: 3. Germline V lookup: CDR1 PRHDT, CDR2 FYEKMQ (reference sequence). This CDR3 is 16 amino acids long. As DNA, the CDR3 is TGTGCCAGCAGCTTAGGAGCGGGAGGAACCCAAGAGACCCAGTACTTC. Its protein product is CASSLGAGGTQETQYF.

This clonotype was seen a few times. J is TRBJ1-4 and V is TRBV4-1; no clear D gene. The V and J ends lost 5 bases and 8 bases respectively, with 12 bases between them. Looked up from germline, CDR1 is MGHRA and CDR2 is YSYEKL. The CDR3 loop spans 13 amino acids. As DNA, the CDR3 is TGCGCCAGCAGCATTCAGGCCGGCGAAAAACTGTTTTTT. This encodes CASSIQAGEKLFF.

At least ten counts were recorded for this clonotype. V usage is TRBV30 and J usage is TRBJ2-2; D remains unclear. The CDR3 has 13 amino acids. The germline V gene encodes CDR1 GTSNPN and CDR2 SVGIG (reference sequence). Trimming pared 0 bases from V and 7 bases from J, leaving 9 bases between. CDR3 sequence reads: CAWSVLGGGELFF. The CDR3 bases are TGTGCCTGGAGTGTACTCGGCGGCGGGGAGCTGTTTTTT.

This clonotype was seen a handful of times. The chain links TRBV4-2 to TRBJ2-4; TRBD2 matches 10 bases. Germline V gives CDR1 LGHNA, CDR2 YNFKEQ. Germline trimming cut 0 bases from V and 8 bases from J; bases unmatched to any gene: 10. CDR3 length: 17 residues. CDR3 in amino acids: CASSQDLAGAARDIQYF. The CDR3 DNA follows: TGTGCCAGCAGCCAAGACCTAGCGGGAGCAGCCAGGGACATTCAGTACTTC.

As to this clonotype: This may come from a read error, since a much larger clone is one base off. Likely a read error: the CDR3 ends without its conserved phenylalanine or tryptophan. The chain is built from TRBV11-2 and TRBJ2-7, with D possibly matching TRBD1 (5 bases). The length of the CDR3 is 15 residues. The V gene lost 2 bases and the J gene lost 4 bases, with 15 bases spanning the gap. Per germline, CDR1 SGHAT and CDR2 FQNNGV. CDR3 sequence reads: CASSLRGFGDYEQYL. CDR3 nucleotide sequence: TGTGCCAGCAGCTTAAGGGGTTTCGGCGATTACGAGCAGTACCTC.

This clonotype has a count of ten or more. The chain links TRBV2 to TRBJ2-7, with TRBD2 matching over 9 bases. CDR1 is SNHLY, CDR2 FYNNEI, per germline. The CDR3 has 14 amino acids. The junction had 3 bases not matched to a gene; V was cut back by 5 bases and J by 1 base. CDR3 coding DNA: TGTGCCAGCAGTAATAGCGGGGGATCCTACGAGCAGTACTTC. It encodes CASSNSGGSYEQYF.

The table lists this clonotype with many counts. This chain uses TRBV7-9 with TRBJ2-7; TRBD2 might be the D (5 bases). This CDR3 has 15 residues. CDR1 SEHNR and CDR2 FQNEAQ come from the germline V gene (reference sequence). V was trimmed by 1 base and J by 7 bases, leaving 17 bases between them. In DNA, the CDR3 is TGTGCCAGCAGCTTAGGTCCTAGCCGAAGGAGTGAGCAGTACTTC. Its protein product is CASSLGPSRRSEQYF.

A single count supports this clonotype. CDR3: CASKLAGVSYNEQFF. As DNA, the CDR3 is TGTGCCAGTAAACTAGCGGGAGTTTCCTACAATGAGCAGTTCTTC. V and J are TRBV19 and TRBJ2-1; 11 nucleotides agree with TRBD2. The CDR3 sequence is 15 residues long. With V trimmed by 7 bases and J by 1 base, 3 bases remained unmatched. Germline-derived CDR1 and CDR2 are LNHDA and SQIVND (reference sequence). Full variable domain (missing parts from reference TRBV19 and TRBJ2-1): DGGITQSPKYLFRKEGQNVTLSCEQNLNHDAMYWYRQDPGQGLRLIYYSQIVNDFQKGDIAEGYSVSREKKESFPLTVTSAQKNPTAFYLCASKLAGVSYNEQFFGPGTRLTVL.

The chain combines TRBV19 with TRBJ1-2; D unresolved. The V end was cut by 3 bases, the J end by 4 bases, with 12 bases between. CDR1 and CDR2 from the germline V gene are LNHDA and SQIVND (reference sequence). This CDR3 contains 14 residues. The CDR3 region is CASSIGQSSYGYTF. DNA of the CDR3: TGTGCCAGTAGTATTGGGCAAAGCAGCTATGGCTACACCTTC.